This T cell receptor (beta chain) appears in the sequencing data of a study of T cell responses to AZD1222 COVID-19 vaccine. Whole-study results and caveats: Spike was spanned by vaccine-associated CD4 TCRs, which were dominant at 160-218 and 743-854.

CDR1 and CDR2 (germline): SGHKS, YYEKEE (reference sequence). V was pared by 0 bases and J by 5 bases, with 11 bases between. The CDR3 consists of 14 residues. The table came from immunoSEQ multiplex PCR; TCRdb's copy has only in-frame clones and leaves some out. The repertoire holds fewer than 120,000 clones, with 80% to 95% as singletons. Comment on this clone: Antigen unknown.

This material consisted of peripheral blood, taken on day 0 of AZD1222 vaccination. The receptor comes from an adult in good health. The gene calls are TRBV5-5 and TRBJ1-2; the D is unclear. The chain's CDR3 is CASSLEATLYGYTF. The CDR3 DNA is TGTGCCAGCAGCTTGGAAGCGACATTATATGGCTACACCTTC.